This T cell receptor (beta chain) was sequenced during a study of PD-L1 blockade in urothelial cancer. CDR1 is GTSNPN and CDR2 is SVGIG in the germline V gene (reference sequence). This CDR3 spans 15 amino acids. The V segment lost 2 bases and the J segment 10 bases; nucleotides outside the gene matches: 14. The method was immunoSEQ multiplex PCR; TCRdb's version includes in-frame clones alone and lacks a portion of them. Seen here are tens of thousands of clones, 80% to 90% observed once, and the top ten hold 8%. Stated time point: peripheral blood 6 weeks after treatment start. The origin of this receptor is an elderly man with urothelial cancer. The chain recombines TRBV30 with TRBJ2-1; 7 nucleotides align to TRBD2. Source: PBMCs, taken around atezolizumab (anti-PD-L1) treatment. CDR3 loop: CAWSNLGLISREQFF. CDR3 DNA: TGTGCCTGGAGTAACCTGGGACTAATTTCTCGAGAGCAGTTCTTC.